This T cell receptor (beta chain) was captured in a study of PD-1 blockade in classical Hodgkin lymphoma. Study at large: Intravenous nivolumab at 3 mg/kg was given to patients every 2 weeks. Study-level points and caveats: Newly diagnosed patients were reported to exhibit reduced baseline TCR diversity relative to healthy donors.

The repertoire was sequenced with immunoSEQ multiplex PCR; TCRdb's copy has only in-frame clones and lacks some. The sample shows approximately 52,000 clones, around 73% of them seen only once. There was relapse after autologous stem cell transplantation in every patient, and there was variation in brentuximab vedotin exposure. Best overall response was complete response, partial response or progressive disease in these relapsed/refractory classical Hodgkin lymphoma patients. V lost 8 bases and J 2 bases, leaving 10 bases between the germline ends. The CDR3 is 12 amino acids. Germline assignment: CDR1 SGHTA and CDR2 FQGNSA. A remark on this clone: The target antigen is unknown.

This chain uses TRBV7-2 with TRBJ2-7, with D uncertain. Source: peripheral blood mononuclear cells (PBMCs), taken before the second cycle of nivolumab. The TCR was taken from a human donor with classical Hodgkin lymphoma. The CDR3 sequence: CASAGLTYEQYF. The CDR3 nucleotides read TGTGCCAGCGCCGGGCTGACCTACGAGCAGTACTTC. Variable domain in full (rest from reference TRBV7-2 and TRBJ2-7): GAGVSQSPSNKVTEKGKDVELRCDPISGHTALYWYRQSLGQGLEFLIYFQGNSAPDKSGLPSDRFSAERTGGSVSTLTIQRTQQEDSAVYLCASAGLTYEQYFGPGTRLTVT.